Following are 24 T cell receptor beta chains from one sample sequenced in a study of shared clonotypes between healthy human individuals (TCRdb year 2020). Libraries were prepared through the immunoSEQ multiplex PCR assay. As stored in TCRdb, this immuneACCESS dataset retains in-frame rearrangements with V and J assigned. A fraction of the clones does not appear; measured against another copy, unresolved V genes explain less than half of the discrepancy, and the remainder lacks a known reason. The sample yields 1,500,000 or so clones; 98% were counted once. The ten largest clones represent 0.3% to 0.45% of the sample. Sequencing was performed on naive CD4+ T cells sorted from blood. Reading the label with the study, this specimen's cell subset or site is: CD45RA+ positively selected. The receptors were sampled from a man aged 25 to 40 in good health.

This clone was counted a single time. The chain couples TRBV18 to TRBJ2-3; a weak D match, TRBD2 (6 bases). V was cut by 3 bases and J by 6 bases, with 10 bases left in between. This CDR3 has 13 residues. CDR1 is KGHSH, CDR2 LQKENI, per germline. The CDR3 DNA follows: TGTGCCAGCTCACCGGGACTTTCCGATACGCAGTATTTT. Protein sequence: CASSPGLSDTQYF.

The rearrangement uses TRBV18 and TRBJ1-5; D is perhaps TRBD1 (5 bases). The CDR3 covers 15 residues. CDR1 KGHSH and CDR2 LQKENI come from the germline V gene. V was trimmed by 6 bases and J by 4 bases, leaving 16 bases between them. The CDR3 loop is CASSTAGGKNQPQHF. Here the CDR3 DNA reads TGTGCCAGCTCCACGGCGGGGGGGAAGAATCAGCCCCAGCATTTT.

The chain couples TRBV18 to TRBJ1-5; TRBD1 is a possible D gene (6 bases). Germline loops: CDR1 KGHSH, CDR2 LQKENI. Trimming took off 1 base at V and 7 bases at J, with 20 bases between the two ends. The CDR3 totals 17 residues. The CDR3: CASSPRSIDRHGQPQHF. For the CDR3, the DNA is TGTGCCAGCTCACCACGGTCAATTGACAGGCATGGGCAGCCCCAGCATTTT.

V and J are TRBV7-9 and TRBJ2-2, with a tentative D call TRBD2 (5 bases). The CDR3 consists of 14 residues. Germline CDR1 and CDR2: SEHNR and FQNEAQ (reference sequence). Trimming removed 6 bases from V and 3 bases from J, with 11 bases in between. The CDR3 nucleotides read TGTGCCAGCAGAGACTTGGGAGACACCGGGGAGCTGTTTTTT. Translation: CASRDLGDTGELFF.

The genes are TRBV5-1 and TRBJ2-3; TRBD2 might be the D (6 bases). The germline V gene encodes CDR1 SGHRS and CDR2 YFSETQ. V shed 4 bases and J shed 0 bases, with 12 bases lying between them. The CDR3 extends over 15 amino acids. CDR3 residues: CASSKSGTSTDTQYF. Written as DNA, the CDR3 is TGCGCCAGCAGCAAATCCGGGACTAGCACAGATACGCAGTATTTT.

This sequence joins TRBV30 and TRBJ2-7, with 11 bases that match TRBD2. Germline V gene data show CDR1 as GTSNPN and CDR2 as SVGIG (reference sequence). Trimming cost V 3 bases and J 1 base; bases outside gene matches: 8. The CDR3 runs 16 residues. The CDR3 region is CAWRLAGVIASYEQYF. DNA for the CDR3: TGTGCCTGGAGACTAGCGGGAGTGATCGCTTCCTACGAGCAGTACTTC. Full variable domain (outside the CDR3, taken from reference TRBV30 and TRBJ2-7): SQTIHQWPATLVQPVGSPLSLECTVEGTSNPNLYWYRQAAGRGLQLLFYSVGIGQISSEVPQNLSASRPQDRQFILSSKKLLLSDSGFYLCAWRLAGVIASYEQYFGPGTRLTVT.

Concerning this clone itself: The same CDR3 is also encoded by other DNA sequences in this sample. J is TRBJ1-5 and V is TRBV18; no clear D gene. V was pared by 0 bases and J by 1 base, with 4 bases between. This CDR3 comprises 14 residues. Germline values: CDR1 KGHSH, CDR2 LQKENI. Here the CDR3 DNA reads TGTGCCAGCTCACCACCGGGGAGCAATCAGCCCCAGCATTTT. Translating gives CASSPPGSNQPQHF.

The genes are TRBV5-4 and TRBJ2-7; D assignment may be TRBD1 or TRBD2 (6 bases each). V was pared by 0 bases and J by 5 bases, with 12 bases between. CDR1 is SGHNT and CDR2 is YYREEE in the germline V gene (reference sequence). The CDR3 sequence is 14 residues long. The CDR3 nucleotides read TGTGCCAGCAGCTTGGATACAGGGAGGAACGAGCAGTACTTC. This encodes CASSLDTGRNEQYF.

The chain is built from TRBV10-3 and TRBJ2-1; TRBD2 matches at 8 bases. Germline V gene data show CDR1 as ENHRY and CDR2 as SYGVKD. With 3 bases clipped from V and 6 bases from J, the junction kept 4 bases outside the gene matches. This CDR3 spans 14 amino acids. The CDR3 DNA sequence: TGTGCCATCAGTGAAAGCGGGGGCGTCAATGAGCAGTTCTTC. Amino acids: CAISESGGVNEQFF.

The chain recombines TRBV9 with TRBJ2-2, with 8 bases matching TRBD2. Germline CDR1 is SGDLS and CDR2 is YYNGEE. This CDR3 spans 16 amino acids. Trimming cost V 0 bases and J 9 bases; bases outside gene matches: 10. The chain's CDR3 is CASSVGSGGPLWELFF. CDR3 sequence (DNA): TGTGCCAGCAGCGTAGGGTCGGGAGGGCCCCTTTGGGAGCTGTTTTTT.

The V call is TRBV7-6, the J call TRBJ2-5; D uncertain. V was pared by 1 base and J by 2 bases, with 8 bases between. There are 14 residues in the CDR3. The germline gives CDR1 SGHVS, CDR2 FNYEAQ. CDR3: CASSLVVGQETQYF. The DNA for the CDR3 is TGTGCCAGCAGCTTAGTAGTGGGGCAAGAGACCCAGTACTTC.

The chain links TRBV9 to TRBJ2-3; the match to TRBD2 covers 8 bases. The germline CDR1 and CDR2 sequences are SGDLS and YYNGEE. V lost 1 base and J lost 4; bases outside the gene matches: 8. This CDR3 has 16 amino acids. The CDR3 protein is CASSVRSGSLSDTQYF. As DNA, the CDR3 is TGTGCCAGCAGCGTAAGGAGCGGGAGTCTCTCAGATACGCAGTATTTT.

The chain is built from TRBV28 and TRBJ2-1, with 9 bases lining up with TRBD2. The CDR3 is 15 amino acids. Trimming took 5 bases from V and 8 from J; bases not matched to a gene: 10. Germline V CDR1 and CDR2: MDHEN, SYDVKM. CDR3 sequence (DNA): TGTGCCAGCAGTCCCCACGTGGGACTAGCTCATGAGCAGTTCTTC. Translating it yields CASSPHVGLAHEQFF.

This clone was seen once. The genes are TRBV10-3 and TRBJ2-6; 7 nucleotides agree with TRBD1. The length of the CDR3 is 15 residues. With 6 bases clipped from V and 1 base from J, the junction kept 3 bases outside the gene matches. The V gene's germline CDR1 is ENHRY and CDR2 SYGVKD. The CDR3 reads CAISGQESGANVLTF. CDR3 sequence (DNA): TGTGCCATCAGCGGACAGGAATCTGGGGCCAACGTCCTGACTTTC.

This sequence joins TRBV7-9 and TRBJ2-2, with D possibly being TRBD1 or TRBD2 (5 bases each). The CDR3 is 17 amino acids. CDR1 and CDR2 from the germline V gene are SEHNR and FQNEAQ (reference sequence). The V and J ends lost 0 bases and 1 base respectively, with 12 bases between them. CDR3 protein: CASSLAPGQGNTGELFF. The DNA for the CDR3 is TGTGCCAGCAGCTTAGCCCCGGGGCAGGGGAACACCGGGGAGCTGTTTTTT.

The V gene is TRBV18, the J gene TRBJ2-5; 8 bases align to TRBD2. The V and J ends lost 1 base and 1 base, in that order; junction bases with no gene match: 5. Germline lookup yields CDR1 KGHSH and CDR2 LQKENI. There are 16 residues in the CDR3. The DNA for the CDR3 is TGTGCCAGCTCACCACGGGAACTAGCGGCCCAAGAGACCCAGTACTTC. Translation gives CASSPRELAAQETQYF.

Here the CDR3 reads CASSFGSVTGELFF. Written as DNA, the CDR3 is TGTGCCAGCAGCTTCGGTTCGGTCACCGGGGAGCTGTTTTTT. The gene calls are TRBV7-6 and TRBJ2-2; no clear D gene. This CDR3 comprises 14 residues. Germline-derived CDR1 and CDR2 are SGHVS and FNYEAQ. The germline V and J ends were trimmed by 3 bases and 4 bases, with 9 bases remaining between them.

This clone was found once. The rearrangement links TRBV4-1 to TRBJ2-5; 11 bases match TRBD2. The CDR3 has 18 residues. Germline assignment: CDR1 MGHRA and CDR2 YSYEKL. The junction had 12 bases not matched to a gene; V was cut back by 2 bases and J by 4 bases. The CDR3 reads CASSQSFGSGRVGETQYF. Written as DNA, the CDR3 is TGCGCCAGCAGCCAAAGTTTTGGTAGCGGGAGGGTCGGAGAGACCCAGTACTTC.

The chain couples TRBV5-1 to TRBJ2-7; perhaps TRBD1 as D (5 bases). The V and J ends lost 2 bases and 3 bases respectively, with 15 bases between them. The V gene's germline CDR1 is SGHRS and CDR2 YFSETQ. The CDR3 runs 15 residues. This chain's CDR3 is CASSFSMQGNYEQYF. CDR3 coding DNA: TGCGCCAGCAGCTTTTCAATGCAGGGTAACTACGAGCAGTACTTC.

This chain joins TRBV15 and TRBJ1-5; 7 positions agree with TRBD1. Germline V gene lookup returns CDR1 LNHNV and CDR2 YYDKDF (reference sequence). V lost 5 bases and J lost 0; bases outside the gene matches: 7. This CDR3 is built from 16 residues. Written as DNA, the CDR3 is TGTGCCACCAGCCCCCCAGGGGGACGTAGCAATCAGCCCCAGCATTTT. This codes for CATSPPGGRSNQPQHF.

The chain carries TRBV4-3 and TRBJ1-2; D call uncertain. Trimming removed 4 bases from V and 4 bases from J, with 16 bases in between. Germline V gene lookup returns CDR1 LGHNA and CDR2 YSLEER. The CDR3 is 15 residues long. DNA of the CDR3: TGCGCCAGCAGCCTTCTGAGGGAGGACGTCTATGGCTACACCTTC. Its translation is CASSLLREDVYGYTF.

V and J are TRBV6-1 and TRBJ1-3; D remains unclear. Germline CDR1 reads MNHNS; CDR2 reads SASEGT. Trimming pared 5 bases from V and 2 bases from J, leaving 10 bases between. This CDR3 region has 14 residues. The CDR3, as DNA: TGTGCCAGCAGTCGTCGTGTGGCTGGAAACACCATATATTTT. Translation: CASSRRVAGNTIYF.

The chain is built from TRBV6-4 and TRBJ2-7, with D unresolved. This CDR3 has 14 residues. Trimming shortened V by 4 bases and J by 5 bases, and 15 bases separated the two germline ends. Germline V CDR1 and CDR2: MRHNA, SNTAGT. The CDR3: CASSANGFIHEQYF. The CDR3, as DNA: TGTGCCAGCAGTGCTAACGGATTCATTCACGAGCAGTACTTC.

The V call is TRBV7-3, the J call TRBJ1-1; D ambiguous. The CDR3 has 13 amino acids. Germline V CDR1 and CDR2: SGHTA, FQGTGA. The V end was cut by 1 base, the J end by 6 bases, with 9 bases between. The CDR3 sequence is CASSLKSVSEAFF. In DNA, the CDR3 is TGTGCCAGCAGCTTAAAAAGCGTCTCTGAAGCTTTCTTT.